The clone carrying this T cell receptor beta chain showed up just a few times. What it binds is not known. The second PCR ran roughly 6 to 11 cycles with a sample-barcoded 5' primer and J-beta primers. Tags on each cDNA molecule came from a template-switch adaptor with 12 random nucleotides. TCRdb recomputed calls from the 5' RACE reads with MiXCR, one row per CDR3 protein. The sample lists some 860,000 distinct CDR3 sequences, around 50% occurring once. The source of the sample is a study of blood T cells in healthy people across ages. Broader study findings: Compared with aged donors, long-lived donors showed fewer expanded clones, suggesting selection.

The CDR3 is 13 amino acids. V was clipped by 6 bases and J by 3 bases, with 12 bases between them. Germline CDR1 reads WSHSY; CDR2 reads SAAADI. The sequenced material came from blood. The origin of this receptor is a middle-aged man in good health. The rearrangement links TRBV10-2 to TRBJ2-7; D not certain. The CDR3: CASSQLAIYEQYF. As DNA, the CDR3 is TGCGCCAGCAGCCAGTTGGCTATCTACGAGCAGTACTTC.